The T cell receptor beta chain described here comes from a study of T cell changes during pregnancy in multiple sclerosis. CDR3 length equals 15 residues. CDR1 and CDR2 (germline): KGHSH, LQKENI. V shed 2 bases and J shed 0 bases, with 7 bases lying between them. The protocol was immunoSEQ multiplex PCR, while the TCRdb copy is restricted to in-frame clones and leaves out a portion. Of 60,000 to 65,000 clones in the sample, over 80% were seen once. The chain couples TRBV18 to TRBJ2-2, with D possibly being TRBD1 (5 bases). This material consisted of peripheral blood, taken in the first trimester of pregnancy. This sequence was found in a female donor with multiple sclerosis, enrolled in a pregnancy study. The CDR3 spells CASSPLDTNTGELFF. For the CDR3, the DNA is TGTGCCAGCTCACCATTGGACACGAACACCGGGGAGCTGTTTTTT.